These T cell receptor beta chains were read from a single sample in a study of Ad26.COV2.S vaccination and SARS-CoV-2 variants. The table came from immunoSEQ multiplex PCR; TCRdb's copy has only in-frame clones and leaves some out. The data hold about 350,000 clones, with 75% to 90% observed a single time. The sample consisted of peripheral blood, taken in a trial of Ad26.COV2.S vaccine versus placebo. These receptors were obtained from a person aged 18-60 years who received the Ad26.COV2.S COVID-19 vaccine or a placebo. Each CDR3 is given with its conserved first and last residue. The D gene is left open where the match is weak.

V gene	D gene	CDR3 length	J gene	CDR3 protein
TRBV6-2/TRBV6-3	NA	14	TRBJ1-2	CASSYGLANYGYTF
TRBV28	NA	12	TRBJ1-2	CASRQRDYGYTF
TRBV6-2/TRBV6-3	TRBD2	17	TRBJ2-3	CASSYATSGVFTDTQYF
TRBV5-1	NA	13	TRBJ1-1	CASSRNSEAEAFF
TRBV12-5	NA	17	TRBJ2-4	CASGPPPVRERLNIQYF
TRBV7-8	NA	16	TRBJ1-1	CASSSPGQKGNTEAFF
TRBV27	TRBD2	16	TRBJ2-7	CASSISGTRILYEQYF
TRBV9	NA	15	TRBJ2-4	CASSVGRLGTNIQYF
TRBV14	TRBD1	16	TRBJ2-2	CASSQRTGLGTGELFF
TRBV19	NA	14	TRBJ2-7	CASSIGPPYYEQYF
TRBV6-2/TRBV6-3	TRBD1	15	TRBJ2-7	CASSYQTGGAGEQYF
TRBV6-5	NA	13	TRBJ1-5	CASSYNSNQPQHF
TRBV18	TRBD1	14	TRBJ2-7	CASSPPDREYEQYF
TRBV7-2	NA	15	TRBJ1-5	CASSLGGGRNQPQHF